A selection of T cell receptor beta chains follows, all from one sample in a study of cytomegalovirus exposure and HLA in healthy donors. Sequencing was performed with immunoSEQ multiplex PCR; in TCRdb, only in-frame clones are kept and a portion is missing. The sample lists about 140,000 clones; roughly 72% were seen once. The sample consisted of PBMCs. The receptors derive from a man between 40 and 49 years old in good health and CMV-seronegative. The CDR3 runs from the conserved cysteine through the conserved F or W. A D gene is named only where the DNA matches it firmly. The size entry is marked missing in some rows and otherwise reads once, few, many or a size class.

TRBD1 - TRBJ1-1 TRBV6-1 TGTGCCAGCACTGTGACAGGGCGGTTTAACACTGAAGCTTTCTTT CASTVTGRFNTEAFF
TRBD2 - TRBJ2-3 TRBV5-4 TGTGCCAGCAGCTCCCGGACTAGCGGGGGAGATACGCAGTATTTT CASSSRTSGGDTQYF
TRBD1 - TRBJ1-5 TRBV10-3 TGTGCCATCAGTGCGGGCAGGGGGCAAGGTCAGCCCCAGCATTTT CAISAGRGQGQPQHF
- - TRBJ2-7 TRBV6-5 TGTGCCAGCAGTCCCACGACTGATTCCTACGAGCAGTACTTC CASSPTTDSYEQYF
TRBD2 few TRBJ2-7 TRBV2 TGTGCCAGCAGACCGGGACTAGCGGTCTACGAGCAGTACTTC CASRPGLAVYEQYF
TRBD1 - TRBJ2-6 TRBV2 TGTGCCAGCAGTGAACTACAGGGGGCTGGGGCCGACGCCCTGACTTTC CASSELQGAGADALTF
TRBD1 few TRBJ2-7 TRBV4-2 TGTGCCAGCAGCCCCCAAGGGGGCGGGTACGAGCAGTACTTC CASSPQGGGYEQYF
TRBD2 - TRBJ2-3 TRBV27 TGTGCCAGCAGTCTAGTAGCGGGAGGGGGCACAGATACGCAGTATTTT CASSLVAGGGTDTQYF
TRBD2 - TRBJ2-7 TRBV28 TGTGCCAGCAGCTCTGGGAGCGGGAGCTACGAGCAGTACTTC CASSSGSGSYEQYF
- - TRBJ2-1 TRBV18 TGTGCCAGCTCACCACCGCCAGGATGGCAGTTCTTC CASSPPPGWQFF
- - TRBJ2-1 TRBV7-6 TGTGCCAGCAGCTTAACAGGACGTGCGTACAATGAGCAGTTCTTC CASSLTGRAYNEQFF
TRBD1 - TRBJ2-3 TRBV11-3 TGTGCCAGCAGCTTAGGCGGGACAGGGGGAGATACGCAGTATTTT CASSLGGTGGDTQYF
TRBD2 - TRBJ2-7 TRBV6-5 TGTGCCAGCAGTTATGCGGGGACTAGCGAGGGCTACGAGCAGTACTTC CASSYAGTSEGYEQYF
TRBD2 few TRBJ2-5 TRBV5-1 TGCGCCAGCAGCTTGGTGGGACTAGCGCTTGAGACCCAGTACTTC CASSLVGLALETQYF
- - TRBJ2-7 TRBV18 TGTGCCAGCTCACCACTGGACGGACTACCCTACGAGCAGTACTTC CASSPLDGLPYEQYF
TRBD2 once TRBJ2-3 TRBV9 TGTGCCAGCAGCGCGACTGGGTGGAGCGGGAACACAGATACGCAGTATTTT CASSATGWSGNTDTQYF
- - TRBJ1-6 TRBV5-1 TGCGCCAGCAGCTTGGCAGATAATTCACCCCTCCACTTT CASSLADNSPLHF
- - TRBJ1-2 TRBV21-1 TGTGCCCCCCCCCAGGGGGCCCCTTATGGCTACACCTTC CAPPQGAPYGYTF
TRBD2 - TRBJ2-5 TRBV30 TGTGCCTGGAGTGTAGGGACTAGCGGGAGAGATGGAGGCCAAGAGACCCAGTACTTC CAWSVGTSGRDGGQETQYF
TRBD1 few TRBJ1-2 TRBV2 TGTGCCAGCAAATTTGGGGGACAGGGGGCCTATGGCTACACCTTC CASKFGGQGAYGYTF
TRBD2 few TRBJ2-1 TRBV9 TGTGCCAGCAGCGCCAGGACTAGCGGGGTTGGGGATGAGCAGTTCTTC CASSARTSGVGDEQFF
- - TRBJ1-1 TRBV27 TGTGCCAGCGCACCCGGTGGAGGGACTGAAGCTTTCTTT CASAPGGGTEAFF
TRBD2 - TRBJ2-1 TRBV6-1 TGTGCCAGCAGGCTGGGAGCGGGAGGCTACAATGAGCAGTTCTTC CASRLGAGGYNEQFF
TRBD2 - TRBJ2-7 TRBV11-2 TGTGCCAGCAGCTTGGAGGGACTAGCGACCTACGAGCAGTACTTC CASSLEGLATYEQYF
- few TRBJ2-6 TRBV9 TGTGCCAGCAGCGTAGTCGGTTCTTCTCGCTCTGGGGCCAACGTCCTGACTTTC CASSVVGSSRSGANVLTF
- - TRBJ2-7 TRBV25-1 TGTGCCAGCAGTGAAACAAGCTACGAGCAGTACTTC CASSETSYEQYF
TRBD1 - TRBJ1-3 TRBV28 TGTGCCAGCAGCCACATACAGGGGCTCGGAAACACCATATATTTT CASSHIQGLGNTIYF
TRBD2 - TRBJ2-2 TRBV7-2 TGTGCCAGCAGCTCCGGGACTAGCGGGGGCTGGGCCGGGGAGCTGTTTTTT CASSSGTSGGWAGELFF
TRBD2 - TRBJ2-7 TRBV27 TGTGCCAGCAGTGAACTAGCGGGCTCCTACGAGCAGTACTTC CASSELAGSYEQYF
- - TRBJ2-3 TRBV5-1 TGCGCCAGCAGCTCGGGACTGTCCACAGATACGCAGTATTTT CASSSGLSTDTQYF
- - TRBJ1-5 TRBV18 TGTGCCAGCTCACCGGGTCCAGGGGACCCGAAGCATTTT CASSPGPGDPKHF
- - TRBJ2-5 TRBV7-9 TGTGCCAGCAGCTTATCCACCGGGCAAGAGACCCAGTACTTC CASSLSTGQETQYF